The following is a T cell receptor beta chain sequence with its context. The antigen remains unidentified. These data originate in a study of blood T cells in healthy people across ages. The second PCR ran about 6 to 12 cycles with a sample-barcoded 5' primer and J-beta primers. Using its own MiXCR run on the 5' RACE reads, TCRdb lists one record per CDR3 protein. The sample has some 1.5 million distinct CDR3 sequences; roughly 28% are singletons. General study results and limits: In older individuals, TCR beta diversity per million T cells was lower, falling roughly linearly with age. Long-lived donors had more naive CD4+ cells and higher diversity than aged donors. The donors' CMV status was not determined, possibly confounding changes in expanded clonotypes.

The germline gives CDR1 SQVTM, CDR2 ANQGSEA. The CDR3 loop spans 12 amino acids. Trimming took 6 bases from V and 5 from J, leaving 13 bases between them. The sample taken for sequencing was blood. The chain has TRBV29-1 and TRBJ2-5; D unresolved. The clonotype originates from a woman aged 25 to 39 in good health. The CDR3 spells CSVPHYSETQYF. CDR3 nucleotides: TGCAGCGTCCCTCACTACTCTGAGACCCAGTACTTC.